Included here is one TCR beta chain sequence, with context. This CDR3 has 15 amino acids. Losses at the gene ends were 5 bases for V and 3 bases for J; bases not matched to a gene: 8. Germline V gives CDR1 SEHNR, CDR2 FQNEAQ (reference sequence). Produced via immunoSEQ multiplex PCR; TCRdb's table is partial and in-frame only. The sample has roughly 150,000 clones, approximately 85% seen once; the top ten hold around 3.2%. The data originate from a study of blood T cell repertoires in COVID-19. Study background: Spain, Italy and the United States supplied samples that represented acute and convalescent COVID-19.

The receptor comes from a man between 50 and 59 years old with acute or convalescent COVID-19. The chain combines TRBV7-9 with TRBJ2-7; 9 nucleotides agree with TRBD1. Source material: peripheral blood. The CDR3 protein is CASSHDRGAGYEQYF. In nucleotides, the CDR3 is TGTGCCAGCAGCCATGACAGGGGGGCTGGCTACGAGCAGTACTTC.